One sample yielded the 10 T cell receptor beta chains listed below, sequenced in a study of T cells after yellow fever vaccination. TCRdb redid the calling of the 5' RACE reads with MiXCR, one entry per CDR3 protein. The data show approximately 260,000 distinct CDR3 sequences, around 5.3% seen once. The input for sequencing was CD4+ T cells sorted from PBMCs, taken on the day of the yellow fever booster vaccination. The receptors were gathered from a man between 18 and 29 years old who received the YFV17D yellow fever vaccine.

This sequence joins TRBV6-5 and TRBJ2-7; D is possibly TRBD2 (5 bases). The CDR3 has 15 residues. V lost 0 bases and J lost 1, with 10 bases in between. Germline values: CDR1 MNHEY, CDR2 SVGAGI. Here the CDR3 reads CASSYSRASSYEQYF. The CDR3 DNA is TGTGCCAGCAGTTACTCGAGGGCAAGTTCCTACGAGCAGTACTTC.

The chain couples TRBV6-5 to TRBJ2-2; 10 bases line up with TRBD1. Germline V gives CDR1 MNHEY, CDR2 SVGAGI. This CDR3 spans 16 amino acids. Trimming took 5 bases from V and 5 from J; bases not matched to a gene: 8. The CDR3 sequence is CASSNLDRGRTGELFF. In DNA, the CDR3 is TGTGCCAGCAGTAACCTGGACAGGGGGAGAACCGGGGAGCTGTTTTTT.

This clonotype has more than one count but fewer than ten. The J gene is TRBJ1-2, the V gene TRBV12-3 or TRBV12-4; a weak D match, TRBD1 (5 bases). This CDR3 comprises 13 residues. Trimming shortened V by 3 bases and J by 4 bases, and 9 bases separated the two germline ends. The CDR3 bases are TGTGCCAGCAGTTTTCAGGGCCTCTATGGCTACACCTTC. This translates into CASSFQGLYGYTF.

The rearrangement joins TRBV18 to TRBJ1-2, with D hard to call. The CDR3 runs to 13 residues. Trimming removed 2 bases at V and 1 base at J, with 5 bases between. Germline V gene lookup returns CDR1 KGHSH and CDR2 LQKENI. CDR3 sequence: CASSPEGNYGYTF. In nucleotides, the CDR3 is TGTGCCAGCTCACCAGAGGGTAACTATGGCTACACCTTC.

The chain uses TRBV24-1 and TRBJ1-2; the D is unclear. CDR1 is KGHDR, CDR2 SFDVKD, per germline. This CDR3 region has 15 residues. Trimming stripped 6 bases from V and 1 base from J, with 14 bases between. The CDR3 sequence: CATSHPRGNNYGYTF. CDR3 coding DNA: TGTGCCACCAGTCATCCCCGAGGGAATAACTATGGCTACACCTTC.

The V and J genes are TRBV20-1 and TRBJ1-3; D is perhaps TRBD1 (6 bases). CDR1 is DFQATT and CDR2 is SNEGSKA in the germline V gene (reference sequence). Trimming cost V 3 bases and J 0 bases, with 9 bases left between them. The CDR3 is 14 residues long. Here the CDR3 DNA reads TGCAGTGCTAGCCGGGACAACTCTGGAAACACCATATATTTT. Its translation is CSASRDNSGNTIYF.

The sample holds many counts of this clonotype. The chain carries TRBV12-3 or TRBV12-4 and TRBJ1-3; a possible D gene is TRBD1 (5 bases). V lost 6 bases and J lost 0, with 15 bases in between. The CDR3 is made up of 16 amino acids. The CDR3 DNA reads as TGTGCCAGCAGCGGGGGTCCGGGTTACTCTGGAAACACCATATATTTT. Amino acids: CASSGGPGYSGNTIYF.

V usage is TRBV5-4 and J usage is TRBJ2-5; 8 bases align to TRBD2. The CDR3 is 15 amino acids. The ends lost 4 bases at V and 4 bases at J; junction bases unmatched: 9. The germline CDR1 and CDR2 sequences are SGHNT and YYREEE (reference sequence). The CDR3, as DNA: TGTGCCAGCAGCCCCGGGGGGGCCGGTTTAGAGACCCAGTACTTC. Translation: CASSPGGAGLETQYF.

The chain is built from TRBV7-2 and TRBJ1-2; TRBD1 aligns across 7 bases. The CDR3 contains 14 residues. With V trimmed by 3 bases and J by 3 bases, 4 bases remained unmatched. CDR1 is SGHTA and CDR2 is FQGNSA in the germline V gene. CDR3 residues: CASSFTGVDYGYTF. The CDR3 DNA reads as TGTGCCAGCAGCTTCACAGGGGTTGACTATGGCTACACCTTC. The full variable domain, its missing parts supplied by reference TRBV7-2 and TRBJ1-2, is GAGVSQSPSNKVTEKGKDVELRCDPISGHTALYWYRQSLGQGLEFLIYFQGNSAPDKSGLPSDRFSAERTGGSVSTLTIQRTQQEDSAVYLCASSFTGVDYGYTFGSGTRLTVV.

In its sample, this clonotype was seen many times. The chain links TRBV7-8 to TRBJ1-1; D ambiguous. Germline assignment: CDR1 SGHVS and CDR2 FQNEAQ. Trimming pared 1 base from V and 1 base from J, leaving 7 bases between. This CDR3 spans 14 amino acids. CDR3 residues: CASSLVEKNTEAFF. The CDR3 DNA follows: TGTGCCAGCAGCTTAGTAGAGAAGAACACTGAAGCTTTCTTT.